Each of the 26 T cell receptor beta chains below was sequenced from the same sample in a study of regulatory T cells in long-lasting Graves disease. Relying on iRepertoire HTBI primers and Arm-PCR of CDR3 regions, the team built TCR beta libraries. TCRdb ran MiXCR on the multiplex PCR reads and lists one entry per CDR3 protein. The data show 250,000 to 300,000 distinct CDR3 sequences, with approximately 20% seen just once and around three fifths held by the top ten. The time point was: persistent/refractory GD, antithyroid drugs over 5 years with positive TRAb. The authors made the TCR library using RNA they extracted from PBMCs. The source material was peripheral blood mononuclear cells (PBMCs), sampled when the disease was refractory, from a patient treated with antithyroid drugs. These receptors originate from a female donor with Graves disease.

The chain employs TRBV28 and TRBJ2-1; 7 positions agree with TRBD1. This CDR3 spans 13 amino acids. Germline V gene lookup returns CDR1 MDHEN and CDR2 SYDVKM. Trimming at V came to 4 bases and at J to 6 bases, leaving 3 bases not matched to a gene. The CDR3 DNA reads TGTGCCAGCAGTTCTCCAGGGGGCAATGAGCAGTTCTTC. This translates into CASSSPGGNEQFF.

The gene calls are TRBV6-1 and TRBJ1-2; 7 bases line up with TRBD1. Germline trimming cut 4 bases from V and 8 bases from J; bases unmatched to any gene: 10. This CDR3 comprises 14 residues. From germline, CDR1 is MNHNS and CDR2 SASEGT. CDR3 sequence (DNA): TGTGCCAGCAGTGCCGAGACAGGGAGTTTCGGCTACACCTTC. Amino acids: CASSAETGSFGYTF.

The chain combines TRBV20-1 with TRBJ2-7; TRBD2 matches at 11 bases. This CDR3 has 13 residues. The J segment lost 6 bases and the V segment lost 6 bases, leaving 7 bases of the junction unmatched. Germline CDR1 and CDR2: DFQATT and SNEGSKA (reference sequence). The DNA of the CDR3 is TGCAGTGCATTAGCGGGAGGGCCGTTCGAGCAGTACTTC. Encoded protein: CSALAGGPFEQYF.

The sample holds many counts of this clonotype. CDR3 loop: CATSEITGFGETQYF. CDR3 DNA: TGTGCCACCAGTGAGATAACAGGGTTCGGCGAGACCCAGTACTTC. This rearrangement joins TRBV24-1 to TRBJ2-5, with D tentatively TRBD1 (6 bases). The CDR3 extends over 15 amino acids. Germline V gene sequence: CDR1 KGHDR, CDR2 SFDVKD. V dropped 4 bases and J dropped 5 bases, with 16 bases sitting between them.

CDR3 in amino acids: CASRAGLAVRTEQFF. The CDR3 DNA follows: TGTGCCAGCAGGGCGGGACTAGCGGTACGGACTGAGCAGTTCTTC. The chain uses TRBV28 and TRBJ2-1; 11 bases align to TRBD2. CDR3 length: 15 amino acids. Germline V gene data show CDR1 as MDHEN and CDR2 as SYDVKM. V shed 6 bases, J shed 9 bases, and the junction held 10 bases outside the gene matches. The whole variable domain, filled in from reference TRBV28 and TRBJ2-1, reads DVKVTQSSRYLVKRTGEKVFLECVQDMDHENMFWYRQDPGLGLRLIYFSYDVKMKEKGDIPEGYSVSREKKERFSLILESASTNQTSMYLCASRAGLAVRTEQFFGPGTRLTVL.

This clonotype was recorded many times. In nucleotides, the CDR3 is TGTGCCAGCCTCCAGGGCTTCTCTGGAAACACCATATATTTT. This codes for CASLQGFSGNTIYF. This chain uses TRBV28 with TRBJ1-3; D perhaps matches TRBD1 (5 bases). CDR1 is MDHEN, CDR2 SYDVKM, per germline. The CDR3 runs 14 residues. V lost 8 bases and J lost 0, with 11 bases in between.

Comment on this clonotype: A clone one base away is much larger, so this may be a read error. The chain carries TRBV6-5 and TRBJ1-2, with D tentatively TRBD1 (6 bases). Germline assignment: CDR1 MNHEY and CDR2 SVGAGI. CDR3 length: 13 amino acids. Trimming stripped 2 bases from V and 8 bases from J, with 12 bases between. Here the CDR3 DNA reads TGTGCCAGCAGTTACCCCCCCAGGGGAGGCTACACCTTC. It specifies CASSYPPRGGYTF.

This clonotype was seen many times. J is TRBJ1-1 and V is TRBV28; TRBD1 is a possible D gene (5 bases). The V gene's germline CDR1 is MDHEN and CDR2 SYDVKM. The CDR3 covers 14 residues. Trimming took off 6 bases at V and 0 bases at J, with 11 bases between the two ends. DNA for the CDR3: TGTGCCAGCAGCCTACAGGCGATGAACACTGAAGCTTTCTTT. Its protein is CASSLQAMNTEAFF.

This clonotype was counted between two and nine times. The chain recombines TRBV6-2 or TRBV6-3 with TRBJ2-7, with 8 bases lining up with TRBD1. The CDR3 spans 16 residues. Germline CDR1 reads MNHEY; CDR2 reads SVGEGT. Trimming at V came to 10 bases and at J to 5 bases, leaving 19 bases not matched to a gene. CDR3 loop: CATADLTGTGIDEQYF. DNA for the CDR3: TGTGCCACCGCGGATTTAACCGGGACAGGTATCGACGAGCAGTACTTC.

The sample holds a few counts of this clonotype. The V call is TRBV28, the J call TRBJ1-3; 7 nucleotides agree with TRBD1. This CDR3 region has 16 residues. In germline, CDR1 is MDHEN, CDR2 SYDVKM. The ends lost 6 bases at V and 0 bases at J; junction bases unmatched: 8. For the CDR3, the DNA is TGTGCCAGCAGGCTAGGGGGCGCCGGCTCTGGAAACACCATATATTTT. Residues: CASRLGGAGSGNTIYF.

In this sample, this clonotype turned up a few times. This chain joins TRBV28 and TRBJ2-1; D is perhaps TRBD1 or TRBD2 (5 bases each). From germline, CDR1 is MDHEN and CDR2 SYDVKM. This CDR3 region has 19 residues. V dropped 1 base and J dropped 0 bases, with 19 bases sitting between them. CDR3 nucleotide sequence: TGTGCCAGCAGTTTATCCCGGGACCTCATTGCCAGCTCCTACAATGAGCAGTTCTTC. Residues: CASSLSRDLIASSYNEQFF.

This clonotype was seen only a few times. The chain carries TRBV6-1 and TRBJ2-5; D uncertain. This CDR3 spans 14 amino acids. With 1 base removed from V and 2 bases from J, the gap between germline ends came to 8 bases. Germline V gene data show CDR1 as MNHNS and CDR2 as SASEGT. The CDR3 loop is CASSEGSGQETQYF. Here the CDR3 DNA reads TGTGCCAGCAGTGAAGGGTCAGGACAAGAGACCCAGTACTTC.

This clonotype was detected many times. The CDR3 coding sequence is TGTGCCAGCAGCTCTCATCCGGAAGGGGGTGGCTACACCTTC. This codes for CASSSHPEGGGYTF. The chain couples TRBV7-2 to TRBJ1-2; possible D gene TRBD1, 6 bases. The CDR3 totals 14 residues. The V end was cut by 4 bases, the J end by 7 bases, with 16 bases between. The germline V gene encodes CDR1 SGHTA and CDR2 FQGNSA.

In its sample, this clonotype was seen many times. The CDR3 here is CASSYSLAGGAHEQYF. The CDR3 DNA reads TGTGCCAGCAGCTACTCACTAGCGGGAGGGGCCCACGAGCAGTACTTC. V and J are TRBV7-2 and TRBJ2-7, with 13 nucleotides matching TRBD2. Germline V gene lookup returns CDR1 SGHTA and CDR2 FQGNSA. V lost 4 bases, J lost 5 bases, and 8 bases stayed unmatched. The CDR3 runs 16 residues.

CDR3 loop: CASSLTRRPNQPQHF. CDR3 sequence (DNA): TGTGCCAGCAGTCTCACGAGACGGCCCAATCAGCCCCAGCATTTT. The gene calls are TRBV6-2 or TRBV6-3 and TRBJ1-5; no firm D call. The V and J ends lost 5 bases and 3 bases respectively, with 14 bases between them. The CDR3 runs to 15 residues. CDR1 MNHEY and CDR2 SVGEGT come from the germline V gene.

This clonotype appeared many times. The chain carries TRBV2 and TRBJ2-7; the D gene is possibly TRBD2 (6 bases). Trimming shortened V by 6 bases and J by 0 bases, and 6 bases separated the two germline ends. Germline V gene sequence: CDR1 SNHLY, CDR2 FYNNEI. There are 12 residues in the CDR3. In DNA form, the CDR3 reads TGTGCCAGCAGGGACTACTCCTACGAGCAGTACTTC. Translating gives CASRDYSYEQYF. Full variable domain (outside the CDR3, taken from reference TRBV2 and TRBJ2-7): EPEVTQTPSHQVTQMGQEVILRCVPISNHLYFYWYRQILGQKVEFLVSFYNNEISEKSEIFDDQFSVERPDGSNFTLKIRSTKLEDSAMYFCASRDYSYEQYFGPGTRLTVT.

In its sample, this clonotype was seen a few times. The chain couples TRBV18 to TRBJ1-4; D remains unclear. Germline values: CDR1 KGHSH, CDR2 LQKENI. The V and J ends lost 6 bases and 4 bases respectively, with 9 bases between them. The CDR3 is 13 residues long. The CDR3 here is CASSVGFNEKLFF. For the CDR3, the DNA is TGTGCCAGCTCGGTCGGATTTAATGAAAAACTGTTTTTT.

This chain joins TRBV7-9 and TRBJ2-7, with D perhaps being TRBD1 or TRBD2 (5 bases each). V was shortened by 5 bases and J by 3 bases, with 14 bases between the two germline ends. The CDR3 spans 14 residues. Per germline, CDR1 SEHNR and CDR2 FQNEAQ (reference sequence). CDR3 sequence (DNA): TGTGCCAGCAGCACCTCCGGGACCCACTACGAGCAGTACTTC. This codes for CASSTSGTHYEQYF.

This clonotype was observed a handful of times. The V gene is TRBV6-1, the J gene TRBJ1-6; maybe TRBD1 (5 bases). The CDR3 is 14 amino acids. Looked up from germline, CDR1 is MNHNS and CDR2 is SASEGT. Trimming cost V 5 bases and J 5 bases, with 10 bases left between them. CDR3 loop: CASSPGRDNSPLHF. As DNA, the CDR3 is TGTGCCAGCAGTCCGGGACGGGATAATTCACCCCTCCACTTT.

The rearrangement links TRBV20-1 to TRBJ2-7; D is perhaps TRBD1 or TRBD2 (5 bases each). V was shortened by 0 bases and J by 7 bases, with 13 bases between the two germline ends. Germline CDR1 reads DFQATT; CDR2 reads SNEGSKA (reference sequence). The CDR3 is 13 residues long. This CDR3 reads CSARDPRGREQYF. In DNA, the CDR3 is TGCAGTGCTAGAGATCCGAGGGGACGTGAGCAGTACTTC.

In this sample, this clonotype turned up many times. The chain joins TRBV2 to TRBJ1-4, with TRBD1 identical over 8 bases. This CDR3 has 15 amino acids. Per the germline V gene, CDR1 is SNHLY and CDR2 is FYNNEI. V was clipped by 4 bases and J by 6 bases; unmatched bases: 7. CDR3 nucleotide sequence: TGTGCCAGCAGTGCACGGACAGGGTTTGATGAAAAACTGTTTTTT. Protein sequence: CASSARTGFDEKLFF.

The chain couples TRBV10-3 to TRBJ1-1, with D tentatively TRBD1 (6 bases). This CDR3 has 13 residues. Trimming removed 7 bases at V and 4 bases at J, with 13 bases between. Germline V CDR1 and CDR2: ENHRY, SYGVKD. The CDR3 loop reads CAIKWGQGTEAFF. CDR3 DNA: TGTGCCATCAAATGGGGGCAGGGCACTGAAGCTTTCTTT.

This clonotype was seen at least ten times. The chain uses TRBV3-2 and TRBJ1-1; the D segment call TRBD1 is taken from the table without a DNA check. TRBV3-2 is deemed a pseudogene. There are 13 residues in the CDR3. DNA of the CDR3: TGTGCCAGCAGCCGGAACAGGGGACCCGAAGCTTTCTTT. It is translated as CASSRNRGPEAFF.

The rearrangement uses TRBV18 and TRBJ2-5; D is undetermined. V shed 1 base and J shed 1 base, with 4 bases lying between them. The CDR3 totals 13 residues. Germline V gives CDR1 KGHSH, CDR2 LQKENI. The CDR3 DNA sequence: TGTGCCAGCTCACCACTCTCCCAAGAGACCCAGTACTTC. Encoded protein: CASSPLSQETQYF.

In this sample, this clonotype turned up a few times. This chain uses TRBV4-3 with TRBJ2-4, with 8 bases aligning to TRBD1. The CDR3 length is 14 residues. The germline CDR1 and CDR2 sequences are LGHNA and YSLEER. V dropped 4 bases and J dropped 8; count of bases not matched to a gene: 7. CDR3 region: CASSPRTGTDIQYF. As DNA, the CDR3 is TGCGCCAGCAGCCCAAGGACAGGGACGGACATTCAGTACTTC.

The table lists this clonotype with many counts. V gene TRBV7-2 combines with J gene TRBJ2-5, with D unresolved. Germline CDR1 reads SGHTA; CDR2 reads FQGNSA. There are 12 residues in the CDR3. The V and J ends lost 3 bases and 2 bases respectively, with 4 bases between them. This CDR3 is CASSFLQETQYF. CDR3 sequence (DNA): TGTGCCAGCAGCTTCTTACAAGAGACCCAGTACTTC. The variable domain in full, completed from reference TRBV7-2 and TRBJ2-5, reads GAGVSQSPSNKVTEKGKDVELRCDPISGHTALYWYRQSLGQGLEFLIYFQGNSAPDKSGLPSDRFSAERTGGSVSTLTIQRTQQEDSAVYLCASSFLQETQYFGPGTRLLVL.